One sample yielded the 21 T cell receptor beta chains listed below, sequenced in a study of metastatic and nonmetastatic thyroid tumors. Every patient underwent thyroid surgery untreated. With MiXCR, TCRdb reprocessed the PCR reads. The profile shows 12,000 or so clones, around 25% of them singletons. The specimen was adjacent normal tissue. These receptors came from a male donor with papillary thyroid cancer or a benign thyroid nodule (not recorded which). Some clones in this sample may be carry-over from other donors' samples.

The genes are TRBV27 and TRBJ2-1; 7 nucleotides line up with TRBD2. CDR3 length: 14 residues. V dropped 6 bases and J dropped 6; count of bases not matched to a gene: 8. Germline loops: CDR1 MNHEY, CDR2 SMNVEV (reference sequence). The CDR3 DNA sequence: TGTGCCAGCAGCTCCGGGACTACCTCCAATGAGCAGTTCTTC. As protein: CASSSGTTSNEQFF.

The chain has TRBV7-2 and TRBJ2-7; perhaps TRBD1 as D (5 bases). The germline CDR1 and CDR2 sequences are SGHTA and FQGNSA. The CDR3 extends over 12 amino acids. Trimming cost V 7 bases and J 13 bases, with 20 bases left between them. CDR3 nucleotides: TGTGCCAGCATCCCCGTCAGGGTACGGCACTACTTC. Its protein is CASIPVRVRHYF.

The V and J genes are TRBV6-1 and TRBJ1-6; tentatively, D is TRBD1 (5 bases). Germline assignment: CDR1 MNHNS and CDR2 SASEGT. This CDR3 comprises 13 residues. V was shortened by 10 bases and J by 7 bases, with 14 bases between the two germline ends. The CDR3 nucleotides are TGTGCCACCACTTTTGGGGGAAATTCACCCCTCCACTTT. This codes for CATTFGGNSPLHF.

The table lists this clone with a few counts. The V and J genes are TRBV6-2 or TRBV6-3 and TRBJ1-5; D not certain. CDR1 and CDR2 (germline): MNHEY, SVGEGT. The CDR3 is 13 residues long. V was pared by 3 bases and J by 6 bases, with 9 bases between. The CDR3 nucleotides are TGTGCCAGCAGTTATACGGATCCTCAGCCCCAGCATTTT. Translating it yields CASSYTDPQPQHF.

This clone was counted many times. V usage is TRBV4-1 and J usage is TRBJ2-3, with TRBD2 matching over 9 bases. This CDR3 contains 18 residues. Germline values: CDR1 MGHRA, CDR2 YSYEKL. The V segment lost 4 bases and the J segment 2 bases; nucleotides outside the gene matches: 13. CDR3 in amino acids: CASSPLGVAGVITDTQYF. The CDR3 nucleotides read TGCGCCAGCAGCCCCCTGGGGGTAGCGGGGGTGATCACAGATACGCAGTATTTT.

The V and J genes are TRBV11-1 and TRBJ2-2; 7 bases line up with TRBD2. There are 17 residues in the CDR3. V was clipped by 5 bases and J by 3 bases; unmatched bases: 12. Per the germline V gene, CDR1 is SGHAT and CDR2 is FQDESV (reference sequence). The CDR3 is CASSPVATGGDTGELFF. The CDR3 DNA follows: TGTGCCAGCAGCCCGGTAGCGACGGGAGGTGACACCGGGGAGCTGTTTTTT.

This clone was seen only a few times. A much larger clonotype is one base distant, so this may be a read error. The chain has TRBV27 and TRBJ2-6; D unclear. The germline CDR1 and CDR2 sequences are MNHEY and SMNVEV (reference sequence). CDR3 length: 17 amino acids. Trimming removed 4 bases from V and 0 bases from J, with 13 bases in between. CDR3 sequence reads: CASSSLLSSSGANVLTF. The CDR3 nucleotides read TGTGCCAGCAGTTCCCTCCTCTCGAGCTCTGGGGCCAACGTCCTGACTTTC.

The rearrangement uses TRBV20-1 and TRBJ1-1; possible D gene TRBD1, 5 bases. The CDR3 extends over 13 amino acids. Germline V gene data show CDR1 as DFQATT and CDR2 as SNEGSKA (reference sequence). V was pared by 6 bases and J by 3 bases, with 14 bases between. In DNA, the CDR3 is TGCAGTGCCCCTGGGGGGTTGGACACTGAAGCTTTCTTT. This gives the protein CSAPGGLDTEAFF.

The V call is TRBV27, the J call TRBJ2-7; 7 bases agree with TRBD2. The CDR3 spans 14 residues. V lost 5 bases to trimming and J lost 2 bases; unmatched junction nucleotides: 6. CDR1 and CDR2 (germline): MNHEY, SMNVEV (reference sequence). CDR3 coding DNA: TGTGCCAGCAGTCGGGGGGACGAGACCTACGAGCAGTACTTC. It yields the protein CASSRGDETYEQYF.

Only a few counts were recorded for this clone. The chain is built from TRBV6-1 and TRBJ1-1, with TRBD1 as a possible D gene (5 bases). Germline assignment: CDR1 MNHNS and CDR2 SASEGT. The V gene lost 6 bases and the J gene lost 3 bases, with 14 bases spanning the gap. CDR3 size: 14 residues. The CDR3 DNA is TGTGCCAGCAGAATGAGCGGGGCTGACACTGAAGCTTTCTTT. As protein: CASRMSGADTEAFF.

This clone is deemed medium-sized (0.01 to 0.1%). This sequence joins TRBV27 and TRBJ1-1, with a tentative D call TRBD1 (6 bases). V lost 4 bases to trimming and J lost 4 bases, with 16 bases between them. The CDR3 length is 15 residues. Germline V gene sequence: CDR1 MNHEY, CDR2 SMNVEV (reference sequence). This CDR3 is CASSSTLQGGTEAFF. CDR3 DNA: TGTGCCAGCAGTTCTACATTACAGGGAGGCACTGAAGCTTTCTTT.

This clone was recorded many times. CDR3 sequence (DNA): TGTGCCAGTTCCCGAGGGACGGGGGTCTCTGGGGCCAACGTCCTGACTTTC. Protein: CASSRGTGVSGANVLTF. The genes are TRBV27 and TRBJ2-6; tentatively, D is TRBD2 (6 bases). This CDR3 spans 17 amino acids. The V gene lost 9 bases and the J gene lost 0 bases, with 18 bases spanning the gap. CDR1 and CDR2 (germline): MNHEY, SMNVEV (reference sequence).

V gene TRBV5-6 combines with J gene TRBJ2-7; possibly TRBD1 for D (5 bases). This CDR3 is 12 amino acids long. Trimming took 4 bases from V and 6 from J, leaving 11 bases between them. Germline V gives CDR1 SGHDT, CDR2 YYEEEE. The CDR3 DNA reads as TGTGCCAGCAGCCGAGACAGTCTCGAGCAGTACTTC. It yields the protein CASSRDSLEQYF.

In its sample, this clone ranks as medium-sized. The same CDR3 is also encoded by other DNA sequences in this sample. The genes are TRBV27 and TRBJ1-2; maybe TRBD1 (6 bases). Per the germline V gene, CDR1 is MNHEY and CDR2 is SMNVEV (reference sequence). This CDR3 is 13 amino acids long. Trimming stripped 3 bases from V and 7 bases from J, with 12 bases between. CDR3 nucleotides: TGTGCCAGCAGTTTCACTGGGGGCAGTGGCTACACCTTC. Residues: CASSFTGGSGYTF.

The chain combines TRBV27 with TRBJ1-2; TRBD1 might be the D (5 bases). The CDR3 totals 10 residues. Germline V gene lookup returns CDR1 MNHEY and CDR2 SMNVEV (reference sequence). V gave up 5 bases and J gave up 12 bases, with 10 bases separating them. The CDR3 nucleotides are TGTGCCAGCAGTGGGAGGGGCGACACCTTC. Amino acids: CASSGRGDTF.

Here the CDR3 reads CASSQGPGQGSHEQYF. CDR3 coding DNA: TGTGCCAGCAGTCAAGGCCCGGGACAGGGGTCCCACGAGCAGTACTTC. The chain is built from TRBV2 and TRBJ2-7; 10 bases agree with TRBD1. Germline V lookup: CDR1 SNHLY, CDR2 FYNNEI. This CDR3 is built from 16 residues. V gave up 5 bases and J gave up 5 bases; unmatched junction bases: 12.

The V gene is TRBV11-2, the J gene TRBJ2-2, with D perhaps matching TRBD1 or TRBD2 (5 bases each). CDR1 is SGHAT and CDR2 is FQNNGV in the germline V gene. Trimming stripped 2 bases from V and 3 bases from J, with 7 bases between. CDR3 length equals 14 residues. The CDR3 coding sequence is TGTGCCAGCAGCTTAAGAGGGGACACCGGGGAGCTGTTTTTT. Protein product: CASSLRGDTGELFF.

This sequence joins TRBV6-1 and TRBJ2-1; 7 positions agree with TRBD1. The CDR3 loop spans 13 amino acids. Germline values: CDR1 MNHNS, CDR2 SASEGT. Losses at the gene ends were 8 bases for V and 8 bases for J; bases not matched to a gene: 9. Written as DNA, the CDR3 is TGTGCCAGCTTAGGGGACAGAAAGTATGAGCAGTTCTTC. Translation: CASLGDRKYEQFF.

This clone is classed as large (0.1 to 1%). The V gene is TRBV2, the J gene TRBJ2-2; 12 bases match TRBD2. This CDR3 comprises 15 residues. Germline V CDR1 and CDR2: SNHLY, FYNNEI. V lost 2 bases to trimming and J lost 6 bases; unmatched junction nucleotides: 1. CDR3 amino acids: CASSELAGGSGELFF. The CDR3 nucleotides read TGTGCCAGCAGTGAACTAGCGGGGGGGTCCGGGGAGCTGTTTTTT.

V is TRBV5-1 and J is TRBJ1-3; D is undetermined. The germline V and J ends were trimmed by 3 bases and 3 bases, with 10 bases remaining between them. Germline V gene lookup returns CDR1 SGHRS and CDR2 YFSETQ. CDR3 length: 14 residues. The CDR3 here is CASSSAGIGNTIYF. The CDR3, as DNA: TGCGCCAGCAGCTCCGCGGGGATTGGAAACACCATATATTTT.

V and J are TRBV25-1 and TRBJ2-2; D remains ambiguous. This CDR3 contains 12 residues. V lost 8 bases and J lost 6, with 10 bases in between. Germline assignment: CDR1 MGHDK and CDR2 SYGVNS. CDR3 bases: TGTGCCAGCTCCGACCCTGCCGGGGAGCTGTTTTTT. Translated: CASSDPAGELFF.